This TCR beta chain was recorded in a study of identical twins. TCRdb called the 5' RACE reads again in MiXCR, with one record for every CDR3 protein. The sample consists of around 1.7 million distinct CDR3 sequences, around a third of them appearing once. CDR1 SGHAT and CDR2 FQNNGV come from the germline V gene. CDR3 length: 13 amino acids. V was shortened by 3 bases and J by 7 bases, with 9 bases between the two germline ends. In its sample, this clonotype was seen a few times. The V call is TRBV11-2, the J call TRBJ1-4; D possibly corresponds to TRBD1 (5 bases). Specimen: cord blood. The sequence was obtained from a newborn girl in good health. Here the CDR3 reads CASSFSRVEKLFF. CDR3 nucleotides: TGTGCCAGCAGCTTCAGCAGGGTTGAAAAACTGTTTTTT.